The entry below gives a single TCR beta chain sequence along with its context. The sample is drawn from a study of blood T cell repertoires in COVID-19. Profiling relied on immunoSEQ multiplex PCR, and the TCRdb table lists in-frame clones only, not all of them. The sample records about 100,000 clones, about 90% being singletons. CDR1 and CDR2 (germline): ENHRY, SYGVKD. There are 17 residues in the CDR3. Trimming removed 4 bases at V and 4 bases at J, with 17 bases between. This chain uses TRBV10-3 with TRBJ1-6; weak D call: TRBD1 (6 bases). Source material: peripheral blood. This receptor was identified in a woman aged 25 to 45 with acute or convalescent COVID-19. DNA of the CDR3: TGTGCCATCAGTGCAAATCCTGGACAGTCATATAATTCACCCCTCCACTTT. Its translation: CAISANPGQSYNSPLHF.